This is a list of T cell receptor beta chains from one sample in a study of cytomegalovirus exposure and HLA in healthy donors. Method: immunoSEQ multiplex PCR; TCRdb's copy keeps in-frame clones and lacks some. This repertoire comprises 150,000 to 200,000 clones; its ten largest clones make up 1.3%. The sequenced material came from PBMCs. The receptor set was obtained from a woman aged 55 to 70 in good health and CMV-seronegative. Each CDR3 is given with its conserved first and last residue. A D gene is named only where the DNA matches it firmly.

j_gene: TRBJ2-2
d_gene: TRBD1
v_gene: TRBV9
CDR3nt: TGTGCCAGCAGCCCACGGGACAGACAGAACACCGGGGAGCTGTTTTTT
CDR3aa: CASSPRDRQNTGELFF

j_gene: TRBJ1-1
d_gene: -
v_gene: TRBV5-4
CDR3nt: TGTGCCACTTCGGACGGGGGGCGCAACACTGAAGCTTTCTTT
CDR3aa: CATSDGGRNTEAFF

j_gene: TRBJ2-7
d_gene: TRBD1
v_gene: TRBV10-3
CDR3nt: TGTGCCATCAGTGAGTCTACAGGGGCTACCTACGAGCAGTACTTC
CDR3aa: CAISESTGATYEQYF

j_gene: TRBJ1-1
d_gene: -
v_gene: TRBV5-1
CDR3nt: TGCGCCAGCAGCCAGGCGACAGGACCCGGCACTGAAGCTTTCTTT
CDR3aa: CASSQATGPGTEAFF

j_gene: TRBJ2-7
d_gene: -
v_gene: TRBV4-1
CDR3nt: TGCGCCAGCAGCCAAGGACAGATCTCTTACGAGCAGTACTTC
CDR3aa: CASSQGQISYEQYF

j_gene: TRBJ1-2
d_gene: TRBD1
v_gene: TRBV5-6
CDR3nt: TGTGCCAGCAGCTCGGACAGGGGGAGGACCTATGGCTACACCTTC
CDR3aa: CASSSDRGRTYGYTF

j_gene: TRBJ2-7
d_gene: -
v_gene: TRBV19
CDR3nt: TGTGCCAGTAGTATCAGAGGGTCCTCGTCCGAGCAGTACTTC
CDR3aa: CASSIRGSSSEQYF

j_gene: TRBJ2-1
d_gene: -
v_gene: TRBV9
CDR3nt: TGTGCCAGCAGGAAGTTGAGCTCCTACAATGAGCAGTTCTTC
CDR3aa: CASRKLSSYNEQFF

j_gene: TRBJ2-7
d_gene: -
v_gene: TRBV18
CDR3nt: TGTGCCAGCTCCAGACTCTACGAGCAGTACTTC
CDR3aa: CASSRLYEQYF

j_gene: TRBJ1-2
d_gene: -
v_gene: TRBV4-1
CDR3nt: TGCGCCAGCAGCCAGATAGGGGTGGAACACTATGGCTACACCTTC
CDR3aa: CASSQIGVEHYGYTF

j_gene: TRBJ2-3
d_gene: TRBD2
v_gene: TRBV4-3
CDR3nt: TGCGCCAGCAGCCAAGATGGGGGGGAAGGTACGCAGTATTTT
CDR3aa: CASSQDGGEGTQYF

j_gene: TRBJ1-4
d_gene: TRBD1
v_gene: TRBV5-1
CDR3nt: TGCGCCAGCAGCTCGACAGGGAATAATGAAAAACTGTTTTTT
CDR3aa: CASSSTGNNEKLFF

j_gene: TRBJ2-2
d_gene: -
v_gene: TRBV6-5
CDR3nt: TGTGCCAGCAGTAACAGCAGACGGAACACCGGGGAGCTGTTTTTT
CDR3aa: CASSNSRRNTGELFF

j_gene: TRBJ1-2
d_gene: -
v_gene: TRBV10-3
CDR3nt: TGTGCCATCAGTGCCCCCACACAGGATAACTATGGCTACACCTTC
CDR3aa: CAISAPTQDNYGYTF

j_gene: TRBJ1-1
d_gene: TRBD1
v_gene: TRBV4-1
CDR3nt: TGCGCCAGCAGCCAAGCGTGGGGACAGATCACTGAAGCTTTCTTT
CDR3aa: CASSQAWGQITEAFF

j_gene: TRBJ1-6
d_gene: -
v_gene: TRBV7-9
CDR3nt: TGTGCCAGCAGCTTAGCAGGAGATTCACCCCTCCACTTT
CDR3aa: CASSLAGDSPLHF

j_gene: TRBJ2-1
d_gene: -
v_gene: TRBV5-1
CDR3nt: TGCGCCAGCAGCTTCCCGGGACTTGCCAATGAGCAGTTCTTC
CDR3aa: CASSFPGLANEQFF

j_gene: TRBJ2-7
d_gene: -
v_gene: TRBV4-1
CDR3nt: TGCGCCAGCAGCCTGGGCAGGGGATTCGACGAGCAGTACTTC
CDR3aa: CASSLGRGFDEQYF

j_gene: TRBJ1-2
d_gene: -
v_gene: TRBV28
CDR3nt: TGTGCCAGCAGCTCACCGGGGGGCTACACCTTC
CDR3aa: CASSSPGGYTF

j_gene: TRBJ2-1
d_gene: TRBD1
v_gene: TRBV7-9
CDR3nt: TGTGCCAGCAGCTTAGTCCGGGACAGTGAGCAGTTCTTC
CDR3aa: CASSLVRDSEQFF

j_gene: TRBJ1-4
d_gene: -
v_gene: TRBV7-9
CDR3nt: TGTGCCAGCAGCTCCCGAGGAGCTCGCCCGTTTGAAAAACTGTTTTTT
CDR3aa: CASSSRGARPFEKLFF

j_gene: TRBJ1-1
d_gene: -
v_gene: TRBV9
CDR3nt: TGTGCCAGCAGCGTGGGCGGGGAGAAAACTGAAGCTTTCTTT
CDR3aa: CASSVGGEKTEAFF

j_gene: TRBJ1-5
d_gene: -
v_gene: TRBV7-2
CDR3nt: TGTGCCAGCAGCTTAAGAGGGTGGCAGCCCCAGCATTTT
CDR3aa: CASSLRGWQPQHF

j_gene: TRBJ2-7
d_gene: -
v_gene: TRBV4-1
CDR3nt: TGCGCCAGCAGCCACCGTGGGGCCACCTCCTACGAGCAGTACTTC
CDR3aa: CASSHRGATSYEQYF

j_gene: TRBJ2-1
d_gene: TRBD2
v_gene: TRBV15
CDR3nt: TGTGCCACCAGCAGAGGCAGTAGTACTAGCGGGGCCCACAATGAGCAGTTCTTC
CDR3aa: CATSRGSSTSGAHNEQFF

j_gene: TRBJ1-5
d_gene: -
v_gene: TRBV5-1
CDR3nt: TGCGCCAGCAGCACAGACCCCAATCAGCCCCAGCATTTT
CDR3aa: CASSTDPNQPQHF

j_gene: TRBJ2-5
d_gene: TRBD1
v_gene: TRBV15
CDR3nt: TGTGCCACCAGCAGAGAGACAGGGGTGAAAAACCAAGAGACCCAGTACTTC
CDR3aa: CATSRETGVKNQETQYF

j_gene: TRBJ1-1
d_gene: TRBD1
v_gene: TRBV10-3
CDR3nt: TGTGCCATCACTTCATCAGGGGGTCCTGAAGCTTTCTTT
CDR3aa: CAITSSGGPEAFF

j_gene: TRBJ2-3
d_gene: TRBD2
v_gene: TRBV7-3
CDR3nt: TGTGCCAGCAGCGCCGGGACTAGCGGGGGAACAGATACGCAGTATTTT
CDR3aa: CASSAGTSGGTDTQYF

j_gene: TRBJ1-2
d_gene: -
v_gene: TRBV9
CDR3nt: TGTGCCAGCAGCTACGGGTCCAACTATGGCTACACCTTC
CDR3aa: CASSYGSNYGYTF

j_gene: TRBJ1-1
d_gene: TRBD1
v_gene: TRBV10-3
CDR3nt: TGTGCCATCAGCCGGGACAGGGGGGGGACTGAAGCTTTCTTT
CDR3aa: CAISRDRGGTEAFF

j_gene: TRBJ1-1
d_gene: -
v_gene: TRBV7-6
CDR3nt: TGTGCCAGCAGCACCCGACGGGGGGCGGAAGCTTTCTTT
CDR3aa: CASSTRRGAEAFF

j_gene: TRBJ2-5
d_gene: TRBD1
v_gene: TRBV4-2
CDR3nt: TGTGCCAGCAGCTACAGGGGGCCCCAAGAGACCCAGTACTTC
CDR3aa: CASSYRGPQETQYF

j_gene: TRBJ1-4
d_gene: -
v_gene: TRBV6-1
CDR3nt: TGTGCAAGCAATTGGGGCACACTTGAAAAACTGTTTTTT
CDR3aa: CASNWGTLEKLFF

j_gene: TRBJ2-7
d_gene: TRBD2
v_gene: TRBV9
CDR3nt: TGTGCCAGCAGCGTTAGCGGGACCCCCTACGAGCAGTACTTC
CDR3aa: CASSVSGTPYEQYF

j_gene: TRBJ1-6
d_gene: -
v_gene: TRBV10-3
CDR3nt: TGTGCCATCAGTGAGTCCCCGGGGGGATCCCTAAATTCACCCCTCCACTTT
CDR3aa: CAISESPGGSLNSPLHF

j_gene: TRBJ2-1
d_gene: -
v_gene: TRBV27
CDR3nt: TGTGCCAGCAGTAGAATACGGGAGAAGCTCTACAATGAGCAGTTCTTC
CDR3aa: CASSRIREKLYNEQFF

j_gene: TRBJ2-5
d_gene: -
v_gene: TRBV9
CDR3nt: TGTGCCAGCAGCCCGAACCCCGCACAGCAAGAGACCCAGTACTTC
CDR3aa: CASSPNPAQQETQYF

j_gene: TRBJ2-7
d_gene: -
v_gene: TRBV7-3
CDR3nt: TGTGCCAGCAGCTTAAATGAGGACAGAGCCTACGAGCAGTACTTC
CDR3aa: CASSLNEDRAYEQYF

j_gene: TRBJ2-5
d_gene: -
v_gene: TRBV7-3
CDR3nt: TGTGCCAGCAGCTTAGTGACAGAAGAGACCCAGTACTTC
CDR3aa: CASSLVTEETQYF

j_gene: TRBJ2-1
d_gene: TRBD1
v_gene: TRBV7-9
CDR3nt: TGTGCCAGCTACATACCCGGGACAGCTGACAATGAGCAGTTCTTC
CDR3aa: CASYIPGTADNEQFF

j_gene: TRBJ2-7
d_gene: -
v_gene: TRBV9
CDR3nt: TGTGCCAGCAGCGTAGTTGGCAGTTCCTACGAGCAGTACTTC
CDR3aa: CASSVVGSSYEQYF

j_gene: TRBJ2-7
d_gene: TRBD1
v_gene: TRBV7-6
CDR3nt: TGTGCCAGCAGCGCCCAAAGGGGGCCCTACGAGCAGTACTTC
CDR3aa: CASSAQRGPYEQYF

j_gene: TRBJ2-2
d_gene: -
v_gene: TRBV9
CDR3nt: TGTGCCAGCAGCGCAGAGGACAGTAACACCGGGGAGCTGTTTTTT
CDR3aa: CASSAEDSNTGELFF

j_gene: TRBJ1-2
d_gene: -
v_gene: TRBV10-3
CDR3nt: TGTGCCATCAGTGAATCGTCCGACCAGACAGCTAACTATGGCTACACCTTC
CDR3aa: CAISESSDQTANYGYTF

j_gene: TRBJ1-4
d_gene: -
v_gene: TRBV4-3
CDR3nt: TGCGCCAGCAGCCTGGGGGGACTAACTAATGAAAAACTGTTTTTT
CDR3aa: CASSLGGLTNEKLFF

j_gene: TRBJ2-1
d_gene: TRBD2
v_gene: TRBV9
CDR3nt: TGTGCCAGCAGCGTAGGAATCGGACTAGCGGGGATCAATGAGCAGTTCTTC
CDR3aa: CASSVGIGLAGINEQFF

j_gene: TRBJ1-1
d_gene: TRBD1
v_gene: TRBV9
CDR3nt: TGTGCCAGCAGCGTAGCCGACAGGGGGAGTCTGAACACTGAAGCTTTCTTT
CDR3aa: CASSVADRGSLNTEAFF

j_gene: TRBJ1-4
d_gene: -
v_gene: TRBV5-4
CDR3nt: TGTGCCAGCAGCAGATCAGGGAGGGCGGCCGAAAAACTGTTTTTT
CDR3aa: CASSRSGRAAEKLFF

j_gene: TRBJ2-2
d_gene: -
v_gene: TRBV5-6
CDR3nt: TGTGCCAGCAGCTCCCACGCAGGGCTCACCGGGGAGCTGTTTTTT
CDR3aa: CASSSHAGLTGELFF

j_gene: TRBJ1-1
d_gene: -
v_gene: TRBV7-9
CDR3nt: TGTGCCAGCAGCTTAGCTGCGGAAGCTTTCTTT
CDR3aa: CASSLAAEAFF

j_gene: TRBJ2-7
d_gene: TRBD1
v_gene: TRBV4-1
CDR3nt: TGCGCCAGCAGCCCACCCGGGACAGGGGATCCCTACGAGCAGTACTTC
CDR3aa: CASSPPGTGDPYEQYF

j_gene: TRBJ1-1
d_gene: -
v_gene: TRBV5-1
CDR3nt: TGCGCCAGCAGCTTGGGGCCCTCTAGATCAGGAGGTGAAGCTTTCTTT
CDR3aa: CASSLGPSRSGGEAFF

j_gene: TRBJ2-7
d_gene: -
v_gene: TRBV5-1
CDR3nt: TGCGCCAGCAGCTTGGCCGGGACACCTACCTACGAGCAGTACTTC
CDR3aa: CASSLAGTPTYEQYF

j_gene: TRBJ2-1
d_gene: TRBD2
v_gene: TRBV6-5
CDR3nt: TGTGCCAGCAGCTGGACTAGCTCTTCCTACAATGAGCAGTTCTTC
CDR3aa: CASSWTSSSYNEQFF

j_gene: TRBJ2-7
d_gene: TRBD1
v_gene: TRBV7-9
CDR3nt: TGTGCCAGCAGCTTAGGAGCACAGGGGCCTTGGTTC
CDR3aa: CASSLGAQGPWF

j_gene: TRBJ2-7
d_gene: TRBD1
v_gene: TRBV5-1
CDR3nt: TGCGCCAGCAGCAACCACGGACAGGGGGCTGGCGAGCAGTACTTC
CDR3aa: CASSNHGQGAGEQYF

j_gene: TRBJ1-4
d_gene: -
v_gene: TRBV27
CDR3nt: TGTGCCAGCAGTTTTGTCCCGGGTGATGAAAAACTGTTTTTT
CDR3aa: CASSFVPGDEKLFF